This T cell receptor (beta chain) was recovered during a study of identical twins. TCRdb independently ran MiXCR on the 5' RACE reads; one entry per CDR3 protein. The table has 420,000 or so distinct CDR3 sequences, approximately 17% seen once; the top ten hold 12%. Study-wide results and limits: Out-of-frame alpha sequences common to twins exhibited an excess of low generation probability. Models underestimated how often monozygotic twins shared out-of-frame TCR alpha.

This CDR3 spans 15 amino acids. The V segment lost 6 bases and the J segment 0 bases; nucleotides outside the gene matches: 5. This clonotype was observed at least ten times. Its antigen is as yet unknown. The V and J genes are TRBV12-3 or TRBV12-4 and TRBJ2-4; 7 bases match TRBD2. This TCR came from a man over 45 in good health. The sequencing input was naive T cells sorted from blood. CDR3: CASSGGKVAKNIQYF. DNA for the CDR3: TGTGCCAGCAGCGGGGGGAAAGTAGCCAAAAACATTCAGTACTTC.